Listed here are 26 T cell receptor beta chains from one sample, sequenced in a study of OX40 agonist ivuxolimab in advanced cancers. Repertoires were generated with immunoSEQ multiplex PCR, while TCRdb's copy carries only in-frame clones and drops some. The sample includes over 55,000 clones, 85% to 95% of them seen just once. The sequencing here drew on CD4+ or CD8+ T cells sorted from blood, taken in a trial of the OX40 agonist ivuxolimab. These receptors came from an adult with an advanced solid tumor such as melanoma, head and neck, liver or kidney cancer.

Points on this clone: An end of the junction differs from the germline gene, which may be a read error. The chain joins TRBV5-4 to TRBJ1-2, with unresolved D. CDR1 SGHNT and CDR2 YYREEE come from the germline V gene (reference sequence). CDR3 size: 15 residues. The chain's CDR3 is CASSQGWEGRIGYTF. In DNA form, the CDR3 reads TGCGCCAGCAGCCAAGGGTGGGAGGGAAGGATTGGCTACACCTTC.

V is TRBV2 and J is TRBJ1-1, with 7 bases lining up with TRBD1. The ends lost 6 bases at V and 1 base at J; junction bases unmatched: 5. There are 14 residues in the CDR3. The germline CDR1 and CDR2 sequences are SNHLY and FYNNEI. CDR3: CASRGDSQNTEAFF. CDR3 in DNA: TGTGCCAGCAGGGGGGACAGTCAGAACACTGAAGCTTTCTTT.

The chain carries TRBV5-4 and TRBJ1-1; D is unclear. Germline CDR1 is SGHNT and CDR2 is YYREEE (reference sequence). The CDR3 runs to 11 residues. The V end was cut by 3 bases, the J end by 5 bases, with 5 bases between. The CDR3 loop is CASSSETEAFF. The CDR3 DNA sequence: TGTGCCAGCAGCTCTGAGACTGAAGCTTTCTTT.

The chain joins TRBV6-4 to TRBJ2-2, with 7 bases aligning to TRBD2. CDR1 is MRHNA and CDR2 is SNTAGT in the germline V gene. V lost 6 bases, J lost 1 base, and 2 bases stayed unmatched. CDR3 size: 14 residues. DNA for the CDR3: TGTGCCAGCAGAGCGGGGCAGAACACCGGGGAGCTGTTTTTT. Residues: CASRAGQNTGELFF.

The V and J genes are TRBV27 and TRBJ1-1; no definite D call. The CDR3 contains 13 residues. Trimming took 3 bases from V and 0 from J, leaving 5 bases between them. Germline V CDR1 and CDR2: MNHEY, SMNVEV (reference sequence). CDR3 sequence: CASSFSVNTEAFF. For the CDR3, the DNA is TGTGCCAGCAGTTTTAGCGTGAACACTGAAGCTTTCTTT.

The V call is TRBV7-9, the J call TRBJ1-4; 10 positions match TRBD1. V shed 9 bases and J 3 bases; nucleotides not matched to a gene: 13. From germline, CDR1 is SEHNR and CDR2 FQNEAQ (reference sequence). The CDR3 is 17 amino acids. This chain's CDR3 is CASDQGQGLRANEKLFF. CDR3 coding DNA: TGTGCCAGTGATCAGGGACAGGGGCTAAGGGCTAATGAAAAACTGTTTTTT.

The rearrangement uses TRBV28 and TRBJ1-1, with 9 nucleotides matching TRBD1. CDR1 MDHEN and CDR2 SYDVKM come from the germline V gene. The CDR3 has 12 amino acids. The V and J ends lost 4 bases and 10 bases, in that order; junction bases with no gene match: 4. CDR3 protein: CASSSDRGTAFF. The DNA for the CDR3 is TGTGCCAGCAGTTCGGACAGGGGTACAGCTTTCTTT.

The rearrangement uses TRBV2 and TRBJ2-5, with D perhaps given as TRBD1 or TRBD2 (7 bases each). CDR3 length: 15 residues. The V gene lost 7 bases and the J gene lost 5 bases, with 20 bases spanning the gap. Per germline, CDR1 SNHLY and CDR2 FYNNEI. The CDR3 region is CASTQGGGSVETQYF. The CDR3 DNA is TGTGCCAGCACCCAGGGGGGGGGAAGTGTGGAGACCCAGTACTTC.

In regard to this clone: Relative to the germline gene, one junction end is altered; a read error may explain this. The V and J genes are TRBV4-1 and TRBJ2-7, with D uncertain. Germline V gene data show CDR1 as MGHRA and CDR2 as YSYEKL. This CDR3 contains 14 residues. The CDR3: CASSQVRSSNEQYF. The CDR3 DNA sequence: TGCGCCAGCAGCCAAGTTCGGTCCTCCAACGAGCAGTACTTC.

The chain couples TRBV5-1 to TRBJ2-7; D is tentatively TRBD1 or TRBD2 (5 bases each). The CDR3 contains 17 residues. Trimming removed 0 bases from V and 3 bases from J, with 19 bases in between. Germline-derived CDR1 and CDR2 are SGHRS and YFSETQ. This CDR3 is CASSLAGTPAPNYEQYF. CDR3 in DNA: TGCGCCAGCAGCTTGGCCGGGACGCCGGCCCCGAACTACGAGCAGTACTTC.

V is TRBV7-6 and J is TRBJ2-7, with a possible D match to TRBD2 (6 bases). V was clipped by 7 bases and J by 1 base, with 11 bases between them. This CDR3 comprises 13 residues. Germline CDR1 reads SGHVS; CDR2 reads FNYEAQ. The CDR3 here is CASTDYSSYEQYF. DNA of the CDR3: TGTGCCAGCACGGACTATTCATCCTACGAGCAGTACTTC.

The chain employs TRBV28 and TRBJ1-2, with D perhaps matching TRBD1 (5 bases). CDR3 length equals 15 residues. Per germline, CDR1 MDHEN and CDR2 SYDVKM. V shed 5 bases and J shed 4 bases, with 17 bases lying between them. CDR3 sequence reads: CASSSSGSGSYGYTF. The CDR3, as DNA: TGTGCCAGCAGTAGTTCAGGGTCGGGTAGCTATGGCTACACCTTC.

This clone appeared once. The DNA for the CDR3 is TGTGCCAGTAGTCCCCGACCGATCTCTGGAAACACCATATATTTT. It specifies CASSPRPISGNTIYF. The chain employs TRBV19 and TRBJ1-3; the D is unclear. CDR3 length: 15 residues. Per germline, CDR1 LNHDA and CDR2 SQIVND (reference sequence). The germline V and J ends were trimmed by 5 bases and 0 bases, with 11 bases remaining between them.

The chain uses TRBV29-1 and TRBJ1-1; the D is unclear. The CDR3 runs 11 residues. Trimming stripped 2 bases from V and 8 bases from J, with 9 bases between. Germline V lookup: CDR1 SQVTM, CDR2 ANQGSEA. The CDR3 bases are TGCAGCGTTGAATCTGGTGCCGAAGCTTTCTTT. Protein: CSVESGAEAFF. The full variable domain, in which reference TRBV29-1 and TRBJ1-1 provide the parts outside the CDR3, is SAVISQKPSRDICQRGTSLTIQCQVDSQVTMMFWYRQQPGQSLTLIATANQGSEATYESGFVIDKFPISRPNLTFSTLTVSNMSPEDSSIYLCSVESGAEAFFGQGTRLTVV.

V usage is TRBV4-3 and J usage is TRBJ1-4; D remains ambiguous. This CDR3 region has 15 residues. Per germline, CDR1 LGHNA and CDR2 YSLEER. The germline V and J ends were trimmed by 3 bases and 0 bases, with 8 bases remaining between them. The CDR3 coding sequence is TGCGCCAGCAGCCACCGATTCGCAACTAATGAAAAACTGTTTTTT. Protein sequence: CASSHRFATNEKLFF.

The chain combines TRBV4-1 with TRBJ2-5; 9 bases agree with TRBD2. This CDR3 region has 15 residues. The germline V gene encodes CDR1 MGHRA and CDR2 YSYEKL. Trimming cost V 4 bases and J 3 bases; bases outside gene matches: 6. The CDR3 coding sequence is TGCGCCAGCAGCCGCCGCGCTAGCGGGGAAGAGACCCAGTACTTC. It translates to CASSRRASGEETQYF.

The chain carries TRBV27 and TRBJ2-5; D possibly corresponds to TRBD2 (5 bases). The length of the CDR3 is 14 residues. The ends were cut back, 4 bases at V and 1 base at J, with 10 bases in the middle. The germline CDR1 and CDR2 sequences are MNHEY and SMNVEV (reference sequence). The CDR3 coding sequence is TGTGCCAGCAGTTCCACGGGGATCCAAGAGACCCAGTACTTC. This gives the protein CASSSTGIQETQYF.

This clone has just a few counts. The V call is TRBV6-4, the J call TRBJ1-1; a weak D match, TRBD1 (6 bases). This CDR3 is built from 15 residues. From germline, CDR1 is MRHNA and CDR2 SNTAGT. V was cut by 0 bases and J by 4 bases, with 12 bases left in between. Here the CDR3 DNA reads TGTGCCAGCAGTGACTCCGGGGGGCCGGTCACTGAAGCTTTCTTT. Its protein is CASSDSGGPVTEAFF.

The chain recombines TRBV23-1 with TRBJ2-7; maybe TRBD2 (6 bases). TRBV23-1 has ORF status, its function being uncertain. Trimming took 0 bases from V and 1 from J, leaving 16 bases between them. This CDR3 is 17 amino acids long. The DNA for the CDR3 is TGCGCCAGCAGTCAATCCTCTAGACGGAGGGAGTCCTACGAGCAGTACTTC. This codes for CASSQSSRRRESYEQYF.

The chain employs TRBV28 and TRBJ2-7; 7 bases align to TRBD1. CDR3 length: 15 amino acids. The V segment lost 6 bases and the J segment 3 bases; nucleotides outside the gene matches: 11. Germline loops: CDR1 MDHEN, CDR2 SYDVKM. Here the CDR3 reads CASSSLRDSDYEQYF. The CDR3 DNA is TGTGCCAGCAGCTCGTTACGGGACAGTGACTACGAGCAGTACTTC.

CDR3 bases: TGCGCCAGCAGCCAAGTCCGTTGGCTAGCGGGGGGGATTGAAGAGACCCAGTACTTC. It specifies CASSQVRWLAGGIEETQYF. The rearrangement uses TRBV4-1 and TRBJ2-5; 12 bases are a match to TRBD2. Trimming at V came to 1 base and at J to 3 bases, leaving 12 bases not matched to a gene. CDR1 is MGHRA and CDR2 is YSYEKL in the germline V gene. There are 19 residues in the CDR3.

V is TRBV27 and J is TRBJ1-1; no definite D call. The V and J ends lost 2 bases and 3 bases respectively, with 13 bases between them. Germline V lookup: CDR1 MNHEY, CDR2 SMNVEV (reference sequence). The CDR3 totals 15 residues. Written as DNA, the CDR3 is TGTGCCAGCAGTTTAGAAGGGAGTTGGGACACTGAAGCTTTCTTT. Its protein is CASSLEGSWDTEAFF.

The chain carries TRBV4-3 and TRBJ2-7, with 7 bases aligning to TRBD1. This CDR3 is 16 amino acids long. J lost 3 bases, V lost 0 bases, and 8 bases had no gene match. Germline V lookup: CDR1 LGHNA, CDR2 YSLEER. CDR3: CASSQDSTGVSYEQYF. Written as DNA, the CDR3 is TGCGCCAGCAGCCAAGATTCAACAGGGGTTAGCTACGAGCAGTACTTC.

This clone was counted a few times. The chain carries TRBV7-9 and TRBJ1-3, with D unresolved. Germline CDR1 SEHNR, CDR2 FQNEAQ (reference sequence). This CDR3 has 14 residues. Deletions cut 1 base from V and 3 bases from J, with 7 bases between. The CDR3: CASSLGPYGNTIYF. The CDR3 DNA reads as TGTGCCAGCAGCTTAGGTCCATATGGAAACACCATATATTTT.

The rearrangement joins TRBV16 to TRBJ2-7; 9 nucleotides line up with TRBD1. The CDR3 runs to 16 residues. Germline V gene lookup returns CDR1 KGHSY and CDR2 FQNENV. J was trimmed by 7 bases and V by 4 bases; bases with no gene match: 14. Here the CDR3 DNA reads TGTGCCAGCAGCCTCTATTCAGTTGGGACAGGGAGAGAGCAGTACTTC. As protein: CASSLYSVGTGREQYF.

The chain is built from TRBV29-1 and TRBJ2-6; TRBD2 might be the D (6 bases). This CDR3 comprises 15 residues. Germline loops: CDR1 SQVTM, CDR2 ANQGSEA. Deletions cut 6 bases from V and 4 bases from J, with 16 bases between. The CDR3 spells CSVLGLTPGANVLTF. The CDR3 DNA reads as TGCAGCGTGCTGGGACTCACCCCCGGGGCCAACGTCCTGACTTTC.